The 23 T cell receptor beta chains below were found in one sample sequenced in a study of CD8+ T cells in alopecia areata. cDNA reverse transcribed from extracted RNA served as the sequencing template. Clones were sequenced by immunoSEQ multiplex PCR, and TCRdb holds only the in-frame ones, with some missing. The sample has 95,000 to 120,000 clones; 55% to 70% are singletons. Input material: NKG2D-low CD8+ T cells sorted from blood. The receptors were gathered from a human donor with alopecia areata.

The gene calls are TRBV2 and TRBJ2-7; 8 bases map to TRBD2. The germline V gene encodes CDR1 SNHLY and CDR2 FYNNEI. The CDR3 runs to 12 residues. Unmatched junction bases numbered 8, after V lost 11 bases and J lost 5 bases. In DNA form, the CDR3 reads TGTGCCTCGGGCGGGAGGAGTAACGAGCAGTACTTC. Translating it yields CASGGRSNEQYF.

This chain uses TRBV13 with TRBJ2-5; D remains unclear. The CDR3 runs to 13 residues. Germline CDR1 and CDR2: PRHDT and FYEKMQ (reference sequence). Trimming stripped 5 bases from V and 5 bases from J, with 12 bases between. This CDR3 reads CASSLFESETQYF. The CDR3, as DNA: TGTGCCAGCAGCCTTTTTGAGTCGGAGACCCAGTACTTC.

This clone was observed a handful of times. V is TRBV4-2 and J is TRBJ2-2; perhaps TRBD2 as D (7 bases). CDR3 length equals 13 residues. V lost 4 bases, J lost 6 bases, and 9 bases lay in between. Germline V gives CDR1 LGHNA, CDR2 YNFKEQ. CDR3 nucleotides: TGTGCCAGCAGCCTAGGGGGGGCCGGGGAGCTGTTTTTT. It translates to CASSLGGAGELFF.

CDR3 sequence reads: CARPSHGYTF. CDR3 nucleotide sequence: TGTGCCAGACCGAGCCATGGCTACACCTTC. This chain connects TRBV6-4 to TRBJ1-2, with D uncertain. The CDR3 is made up of 10 amino acids. In germline, CDR1 is MRHNA, CDR2 SNTAGT. The V end lost 9 bases, the J end lost 6 bases, and 8 bases lay between the germline ends.

This chain connects TRBV19 to TRBJ1-1; no reliable D call. The V gene lost 9 bases and the J gene lost 4 bases, with 9 bases spanning the gap. Germline values: CDR1 LNHDA, CDR2 SQIVND (reference sequence). CDR3 length: 11 amino acids. CDR3 loop: CASQTVTEAFF. The CDR3 DNA is TGTGCCAGCCAGACCGTCACTGAAGCTTTCTTT.

This clone was recorded at least ten times. This likely came from a read error, as a far larger clone is one base away. Other DNA sequences within the sample encode an identical CDR3. The chain recombines TRBV4-2 with TRBJ1-1; D is uncertain. The V end was cut by 1 base, the J end by 5 bases, with 11 bases between. The CDR3 spans 14 residues. From germline, CDR1 is LGHNA and CDR2 YNFKEQ. CDR3: CASSQVSISTEAFF. Here the CDR3 DNA reads TGTGCCAGCAGCCAAGTGTCTATCTCTACTGAAGCTTTCTTT.

A few counts support this clone. The V and J genes are TRBV14 and TRBJ2-1; D may be TRBD1 (6 bases). CDR1 is SGHDN, CDR2 FVKESK, per germline. The V and J ends lost 8 bases and 2 bases respectively, with 10 bases between them. The length of the CDR3 is 13 residues. This chain's CDR3 is CASATGTYNEQFF. For the CDR3, the DNA is TGTGCCAGCGCGACAGGTACCTACAATGAGCAGTTCTTC. Supplemented by reference TRBV14 and TRBJ2-1, the full variable domain reads EAGVTQFPSHSVIEKGQTVTLRCDPISGHDNLYWYRRVMGKEIKFLLHFVKESKQDESGMPNNRFLAERTGGTYSTLKVQPAELEDSGVYFCASATGTYNEQFFGPGTRLTVL.

CDR3 sequence: CAISVESGNRNTEAFF. CDR3 coding DNA: TGTGCCATCAGTGTAGAGTCAGGGAATCGGAACACTGAAGCTTTCTTT. The chain recombines TRBV10-3 with TRBJ1-1, with a weak D call TRBD1 (5 bases). The CDR3 has 16 amino acids. The ends were cut back, 4 bases at V and 1 base at J, with 16 bases in the middle. The germline V gene encodes CDR1 ENHRY and CDR2 SYGVKD.

This chain joins TRBV29-1 and TRBJ1-1; maybe TRBD1 (6 bases). The length of the CDR3 is 13 residues. Trimming removed 6 bases at V and 4 bases at J, with 15 bases between. Germline assignment: CDR1 SQVTM and CDR2 ANQGSEA. CDR3 residues: CSVAGGRRTEAFF. The CDR3 DNA reads as TGCAGCGTGGCCGGGGGCCGTCGCACTGAAGCTTTCTTT.

This chain joins TRBV7-4 and TRBJ1-2, with a tentative D call TRBD1 (6 bases). Trimming stripped 4 bases from V and 5 bases from J, with 20 bases between. Germline assignment: CDR1 SGHVT and CDR2 SQSDAQ. The CDR3 is 16 residues long. CDR3 protein: CASSWGRGMVRYGYTF. CDR3 bases: TGTGCCAGCAGCTGGGGGCGGGGCATGGTTCGGTATGGCTACACCTTC.

CDR3 residues: CSVMTPYEQYF. The DNA for the CDR3 is TGCAGCGTTATGACGCCCTACGAGCAGTACTTC. The chain joins TRBV29-1 to TRBJ2-7, with D uncertain. The CDR3 has 11 amino acids. The germline gives CDR1 SQVTM, CDR2 ANQGSEA. V gave up 5 bases and J gave up 2 bases, with 7 bases separating them.

V usage is TRBV7-9 and J usage is TRBJ2-1; D is perhaps TRBD2 (5 bases). CDR1 and CDR2 (germline): SEHNR, FQNEAQ (reference sequence). Trimming left V 8 bases short and J 2 bases short, with 13 bases between. The CDR3 has 14 amino acids. CDR3 sequence reads: CASGSEATYNEQFF. In DNA form, the CDR3 reads TGTGCCAGCGGGAGTGAAGCTACCTACAATGAGCAGTTCTTC.

The rearrangement links TRBV27 to TRBJ1-2; no reliable D call. V was cut by 10 bases and J by 0 bases, with 12 bases left in between. The V gene's germline CDR1 is MNHEY and CDR2 SMNVEV (reference sequence). The CDR3 totals 13 residues. The CDR3 DNA is TGTGCCACCTCCTCGTCGTCTAACTATGGCTACACCTTC. Translating gives CATSSSSNYGYTF.

This clone was recorded many times. The genes are TRBV5-1 and TRBJ1-1; 7 nucleotides align to TRBD1. Trimming cost V 3 bases and J 2 bases; bases outside gene matches: 13. Germline values: CDR1 SGHRS, CDR2 YFSETQ. The CDR3 is 17 amino acids. The CDR3 loop is CASSSLFETGRNTEAFF. The CDR3 DNA reads as TGCGCCAGCAGCTCCCTTTTTGAGACAGGGCGAAACACTGAAGCTTTCTTT.

The V and J genes are TRBV27 and TRBJ2-7; 9 nucleotides match TRBD2. The CDR3 is made up of 15 amino acids. The germline CDR1 and CDR2 sequences are MNHEY and SMNVEV (reference sequence). With 2 bases clipped from V and 3 bases from J, the junction kept 5 bases outside the gene matches. The CDR3 reads CASSLTGTSFYEQYF. The CDR3 DNA reads TGTGCCAGCAGTTTAACCGGGACTAGCTTCTACGAGCAGTACTTC.

The V call is TRBV2, the J call TRBJ1-2; possibly TRBD1 for D (6 bases). Germline V gene sequence: CDR1 SNHLY, CDR2 FYNNEI. V shed 3 bases and J shed 8 bases, with 13 bases lying between them. The CDR3 is 13 residues long. The CDR3 spells CASSDGGAPGYTF. In nucleotides, the CDR3 is TGTGCCAGCAGTGATGGGGGGGCGCCCGGCTACACCTTC.

This rearrangement joins TRBV29-1 to TRBJ2-1, with 10 bases fitting TRBD2. CDR3 length: 14 amino acids. The germline V gene has CDR1 SQVTM and CDR2 ANQGSEA. Trimming cost V 3 bases and J 8 bases; bases outside gene matches: 7. The CDR3 DNA follows: TGCAGCGTTGATACTAGCGGGAAGAGCTATGAGCAGTTCTTC. This encodes CSVDTSGKSYEQFF.

This clone has just a few counts. V gene TRBV28 combines with J gene TRBJ2-3; the match to TRBD2 covers 14 bases. Germline-derived CDR1 and CDR2 are MDHEN and SYDVKM. CDR3 length equals 14 residues. J lost 5 bases, V lost 6 bases, and 1 base had no gene match. CDR3 DNA sequence: TGTGCCAGCAGCGGACTAGCGGGAGGAGATACGCAGTATTTT. It is translated as CASSGLAGGDTQYF.

This rearrangement joins TRBV11-1 to TRBJ2-1; weak D call: TRBD2 (5 bases). Germline V gene data show CDR1 as SGHAT and CDR2 as FQDESV (reference sequence). The ends were cut back, 1 base at V and 13 bases at J, with 8 bases in the middle. CDR3 length: 11 residues. In nucleotides, the CDR3 is TGTGCCAGCAGCTTAGGTAGGACTCAGTTCTTC. Its translation: CASSLGRTQFF.

The chain links TRBV4-2 to TRBJ2-7; 9 bases are shared with TRBD2. CDR1 is LGHNA and CDR2 is YNFKEQ in the germline V gene. V lost 0 bases and J lost 6; bases outside the gene matches: 9. The CDR3 covers 16 residues. CDR3 protein: CASSQDGAGGPGEQYF. CDR3 bases: TGTGCCAGCAGCCAAGATGGGGCGGGAGGGCCTGGCGAGCAGTACTTC.

The chain joins TRBV27 to TRBJ1-5; D perhaps matches TRBD1 (5 bases). V shed 3 bases and J shed 3 bases, with 9 bases lying between them. The CDR3 spans 14 residues. Looked up from germline, CDR1 is MNHEY and CDR2 is SMNVEV (reference sequence). The CDR3 here is CASSLGGNNQPQHF. The CDR3 DNA sequence: TGTGCCAGCAGTTTGGGGGGGAACAATCAGCCCCAGCATTTT.

This chain joins TRBV29-1 and TRBJ1-2; unclear D gene. The CDR3 spans 11 residues. Per germline, CDR1 SQVTM and CDR2 ANQGSEA. Trimming took 2 bases from V and 6 from J, leaving 7 bases between them. CDR3 in amino acids: CSVETRNGYTF. The CDR3 region has the DNA TGCAGCGTTGAAACGAGGAATGGCTACACCTTC.

The table lists this clone with a few counts. The chain has TRBV2 and TRBJ2-1; D unclear. In germline, CDR1 is SNHLY, CDR2 FYNNEI. The CDR3 contains 12 residues. Trimming left V 7 bases short and J 6 bases short, with 10 bases between. The CDR3 region is CASIQATNEQFF. The DNA of the CDR3 is TGTGCCAGCATTCAAGCGACCAATGAGCAGTTCTTC.